Shown below are 25 T cell receptor beta chains from a single sample sequenced in a study of immune cell composition in non-small cell lung cancer. Clones were sequenced by immunoSEQ multiplex PCR, and TCRdb holds only the in-frame ones, with some missing. The sample contains over 4,500 clones, about two thirds of which appear only once. Sequenced sample: lung tumor tissue. The receptors originated from a human donor with non-small cell lung cancer.

The chain uses TRBV7-2 and TRBJ2-5, with D unresolved. Trimming shortened V by 5 bases and J by 5 bases, and 6 bases separated the two germline ends. The germline V gene has CDR1 SGHTA and CDR2 FQGNSA. There are 11 residues in the CDR3. The CDR3 DNA follows: TGTGCCAGCAGCAACTTGGAGACCCAGTACTTC. Protein sequence: CASSNLETQYF.

This clone occurred a few times. The CDR3 region has the DNA TGCGCCAGCTCTCCTGGGCGAGGCAATCAGCCCCAGCATTTT. Translated, it gives CASSPGRGNQPQHF. J is TRBJ1-5 and V is TRBV10-2; D gene uncertain. This CDR3 region has 14 residues. Trimming removed 8 bases from V and 2 bases from J, with 13 bases in between. In germline, CDR1 is WSHSY, CDR2 SAAADI.

The rearrangement joins TRBV14 to TRBJ2-7, with a tentative D call TRBD2 (5 bases). There are 17 residues in the CDR3. Germline lookup yields CDR1 SGHDN and CDR2 FVKESK. V was pared by 1 base and J by 3 bases, with 19 bases between. As DNA, the CDR3 is TGTGCCAGCAGCCAAGGGGGAGCGGTGCGGGTGGGCTACGAGCAGTACTTC. It translates to CASSQGGAVRVGYEQYF.

This clone was counted once. The CDR3 protein is CASSSGQGTFYEQYF. CDR3 DNA: TGTGCCAGCAGCTCAGGACAGGGAACTTTCTACGAGCAGTACTTC. The rearrangement links TRBV7-9 to TRBJ2-7, with 8 nucleotides matching TRBD1. The length of the CDR3 is 15 residues. The V gene end was trimmed by 4 bases and the J gene end by 3 bases; junction bases not matched to a gene: 8. Germline V gene lookup returns CDR1 SEHNR and CDR2 FQNEAQ (reference sequence).

The rearrangement links TRBV27 to TRBJ2-1; 11 bases are shared with TRBD2. CDR1 and CDR2 from the germline V gene are MNHEY and SMNVEV (reference sequence). Trimming took 6 bases from V and 8 from J; bases not matched to a gene: 6. This CDR3 spans 14 amino acids. CDR3 DNA sequence: TGTGCCAGCAGCATTAGCGGGAGGGATTATGAGCAGTTCTTC. Amino acid sequence: CASSISGRDYEQFF.

In nucleotides, the CDR3 is TGCGCCAGCAGCTTGGTTTCCGGACACTTCTACGAGCAGTACTTC. Its translation is CASSLVSGHFYEQYF. This rearrangement joins TRBV5-1 to TRBJ2-7, with D possibly matching TRBD1 (5 bases). The CDR3 loop spans 15 amino acids. V lost 0 bases to trimming and J lost 3 bases, with 13 bases between them. The germline V gene encodes CDR1 SGHRS and CDR2 YFSETQ. Full variable domain (missing parts from reference TRBV5-1 and TRBJ2-7): KAGVTQTPRYLIKTRGQQVTLSCSPISGHRSVSWYQQTPGQGLQFLFEYFSETQRNKGNFPGRFSGRQFSNSRSEMNVSTLELGDSALYLCASSLVSGHFYEQYFGPGTRLTVT.

CDR3 protein: CASYPGQTVGLQYF. The CDR3 DNA reads TGTGCCAGCTACCCGGGACAGACCGTAGGTCTTCAGTACTTC. The chain couples TRBV28 to TRBJ2-4; 7 bases fit TRBD1. Germline V gene data show CDR1 as MDHEN and CDR2 as SYDVKM. V shed 8 bases and J 11 bases; nucleotides not matched to a gene: 15. This CDR3 is 14 amino acids long.

The chain carries TRBV6-1 and TRBJ2-7, with 7 bases that match TRBD1. V gave up 2 bases and J gave up 2 bases; unmatched junction bases: 3. From germline, CDR1 is MNHNS and CDR2 SASEGT. The CDR3 is 14 amino acids. The CDR3 spells CASSEQGVTYEQYF. CDR3 sequence (DNA): TGTGCCAGCAGTGAACAGGGGGTAACCTACGAGCAGTACTTC.

The chain combines TRBV7-2 with TRBJ2-1; D call uncertain. The CDR3 is 13 residues long. Trimming left V 2 bases short and J 7 bases short, with 9 bases between. CDR1 and CDR2 (germline): SGHTA, FQGNSA. In DNA form, the CDR3 reads TGTGCCAGCAGCTTACCGGAGCTGAATGAGCAGTTCTTC. It yields the protein CASSLPELNEQFF.

This clone came up once. The chain is built from TRBV9 and TRBJ2-3; D may be TRBD1 (5 bases). The V end was cut by 3 bases, the J end by 6 bases, with 14 bases between. The CDR3 runs 14 residues. The germline CDR1 and CDR2 sequences are SGDLS and YYNGEE. CDR3 bases: TGTGCCAGCAGCGGGACCAGCGCAGGGGATACGCAGTATTTT. Translated, it gives CASSGTSAGDTQYF.

V and J are TRBV4-2 and TRBJ2-3, with D possibly TRBD2 on 6 matching bases. The V gene lost 2 bases and the J gene lost 5 bases, with 11 bases spanning the gap. The CDR3 is made up of 14 amino acids. Germline V gives CDR1 LGHNA, CDR2 YNFKEQ. CDR3 nucleotides: TGTGCCAGCAGCCAATTAGCGGTCGAAGATACGCAGTATTTT. This encodes CASSQLAVEDTQYF.

This rearrangement joins TRBV18 to TRBJ1-5, with 9 bases matching TRBD1. This CDR3 comprises 16 residues. Unmatched junction bases numbered 5, after V lost 3 bases and J lost 2 bases. Germline-derived CDR1 and CDR2 are KGHSH and LQKENI. The CDR3 DNA reads TGTGCCAGCTCACCTCGACGGACAGGGGGCAATCAGCCCCAGCATTTT. Translating gives CASSPRRTGGNQPQHF.

The chain combines TRBV27 with TRBJ2-3; D is undetermined. The length of the CDR3 is 13 residues. Deletions cut 6 bases from V and 6 bases from J, with 13 bases between. The V gene's germline CDR1 is MNHEY and CDR2 SMNVEV (reference sequence). CDR3 sequence reads: CASRPSERDTQYF. In DNA, the CDR3 is TGTGCCAGCAGGCCCTCAGAGCGCGATACGCAGTATTTT.

The J gene is TRBJ2-3, the V gene TRBV6-5; D may be TRBD2 (6 bases). The germline CDR1 and CDR2 sequences are MNHEY and SVGAGI. V was clipped by 6 bases and J by 2 bases, with 12 bases between them. This CDR3 spans 14 amino acids. CDR3 DNA: TGTGCCAGCAGGACGGGAGCCCCCACAGATACGCAGTATTTT. Translating gives CASRTGAPTDTQYF.

The chain employs TRBV4-1 and TRBJ2-2; TRBD2 matches 8 bases. Per the germline V gene, CDR1 is MGHRA and CDR2 is YSYEKL. The CDR3 spans 20 residues. Trimming took 1 base from V and 1 from J; bases not matched to a gene: 14. CDR3 nucleotides: TGCGCCAGCAGCCAAGGAGACGGAAGAGTAGCGGGACGGAACACCGGGGAGCTGTTTTTT. Its protein is CASSQGDGRVAGRNTGELFF.

The V call is TRBV28, the J call TRBJ1-4, with TRBD1 identical over 7 bases. The junction had 5 bases not matched to a gene; V was cut back by 2 bases and J by 8 bases. CDR3 length equals 14 residues. Germline V gene lookup returns CDR1 MDHEN and CDR2 SYDVKM. The CDR3 spells CASSLPGGGEKLFF. CDR3 sequence (DNA): TGTGCCAGCAGTTTACCAGGGGGAGGCGAAAAACTGTTTTTT.

This rearrangement joins TRBV14 to TRBJ2-1; 9 nucleotides line up with TRBD1. V shed 8 bases, J shed 0 bases, and the junction held 8 bases outside the gene matches. There are 16 residues in the CDR3. The germline V gene encodes CDR1 SGHDN and CDR2 FVKESK. CDR3 region: CASPKGQGNSYNEQFF. In DNA form, the CDR3 reads TGTGCCAGCCCTAAGGGACAGGGAAACTCCTACAATGAGCAGTTCTTC.

The V gene is TRBV5-1, the J gene TRBJ2-5; perhaps TRBD1 as D (6 bases). Trimming took 0 bases from V and 2 from J, leaving 11 bases between them. Germline loops: CDR1 SGHRS, CDR2 YFSETQ. The CDR3 spans 15 residues. The CDR3 here is CASSLVRTAQETQYF. Here the CDR3 DNA reads TGCGCCAGCAGCTTGGTGAGGACAGCACAAGAGACCCAGTACTTC.

The gene calls are TRBV7-2 and TRBJ2-1; D is perhaps TRBD1 (6 bases). CDR3 length equals 15 residues. Between the trimmed V and J ends, which lost 6 bases and 5 bases, there was a span of 17 bases. Germline assignment: CDR1 SGHTA and CDR2 FQGNSA. In DNA, the CDR3 is TGTGCCAGCAGTCTCGAGCCCGGGACAAACAATGAGCAGTTCTTC. It is translated as CASSLEPGTNNEQFF.

V gene TRBV27 combines with J gene TRBJ2-7; a possible D gene is TRBD1 (5 bases). The CDR3 length is 16 residues. CDR1 is MNHEY and CDR2 is SMNVEV in the germline V gene (reference sequence). Trimming took 2 bases from V and 4 from J, leaving 18 bases between them. The CDR3 region has the DNA TGTGCCAGCAGTTTACGTCAGGGTCTTGCGTCTTACGAGCAGTACTTC. It specifies CASSLRQGLASYEQYF.

V usage is TRBV29-1 and J usage is TRBJ2-1; TRBD2 matches 7 bases. CDR1 is SQVTM and CDR2 is ANQGSEA in the germline V gene. J gave up 9 bases and V 7 bases, and 9 bases lay outside the gene matches. The CDR3 sequence is 12 residues long. This CDR3 reads CSGGRELSEQFF. The CDR3 DNA reads TGCAGCGGTGGGCGGGAGCTGAGTGAGCAGTTCTTC.

CDR3 in DNA: TGTGCCTGGAGTGTAGGAGGGGCATCTAGCACAGATACGCAGTATTTT. The encoded protein is CAWSVGGASSTDTQYF. The V and J genes are TRBV30 and TRBJ2-3, with D maybe TRBD2 (6 bases). This CDR3 has 16 residues. Germline V gives CDR1 GTSNPN, CDR2 SVGIG (reference sequence). With 0 bases removed from V and 0 bases from J, the gap between germline ends came to 13 bases.

V is TRBV5-1 and J is TRBJ2-7; perhaps TRBD1 as D (6 bases). The germline CDR1 and CDR2 sequences are SGHRS and YFSETQ. CDR3 size: 12 residues. V lost 2 bases and J 6 bases, leaving 9 bases between the germline ends. In DNA form, the CDR3 reads TGCGCCAGCAGCTTTTCAGGGGTCGAGCAGTACTTC. Its protein is CASSFSGVEQYF.

The rearrangement joins TRBV5-8 to TRBJ2-7; TRBD2 matches 7 bases. Germline values: CDR1 SGHTS, CDR2 YDEGEE. The ends lost 0 bases at V and 2 bases at J; junction bases unmatched: 2. This CDR3 has 14 amino acids. CDR3 DNA: TGTGCCAGCAGCTTGGACGGGACTACCTACGAGCAGTACTTC. Translating it yields CASSLDGTTYEQYF.

The sample holds a few counts of this clone. This chain joins TRBV18 and TRBJ2-7, with D hard to call. Germline lookup yields CDR1 KGHSH and CDR2 LQKENI. V dropped 1 base and J dropped 2 bases, with 9 bases sitting between them. The CDR3 is 14 residues long. This CDR3 is CASSPLSEAYEQYF. CDR3 DNA sequence: TGTGCCAGCTCACCACTATCTGAGGCCTACGAGCAGTACTTC. Combining the CDR3 with reference TRBV18 and TRBJ2-7 gives the whole variable domain NAGVMQNPRHLVRRRGQEARLRCSPMKGHSHVYWYRQLPEEGLKFMVYLQKENIIDESGMPKERFSAEFPKEGPSILRIQQVVRGDSAAYFCASSPLSEAYEQYFGPGTRLTVT.